The 4 T cell receptor beta chains listed next were all sequenced from one sample in a study of cytomegalovirus exposure and HLA in healthy donors. In the PCR, 60 Vbeta and 13 Jbeta primers were used. Generated by immunoSEQ multiplex PCR, the TCRdb table keeps only in-frame clones and is missing some. Altogether about 150,000 clones are present, roughly 80% being singletons, with the ten largest covering about 15%. The sequenced material came from PBMCs. The receptors here all came from a woman in her forties in good health and CMV-seronegative.

The J gene is TRBJ1-5, the V gene TRBV30; D is perhaps TRBD1 (5 bases). CDR1 is GTSNPN, CDR2 SVGIG, per germline (reference sequence). The CDR3 has 11 residues. Trimming took off 5 bases at V and 7 bases at J, with 9 bases between the two ends. The CDR3 sequence is CAWGGGQPQHF. CDR3 nucleotide sequence: TGTGCCTGGGGGGGAGGGCAGCCCCAGCATTTT.

The J gene is TRBJ2-5, the V gene TRBV6-5; 9 positions agree with TRBD1. The J call is doubtful: the DNA matches TRBJ2-7 better. The CDR3 loop spans 15 amino acids. Germline CDR1 is MNHEY and CDR2 is SVGAGI. In DNA, the CDR3 is TGTGCCAGCAGTTCTGACGGGACAGGGACCTACGAGCAGTACTTC. Translation: CASSSDGTGTYEQYF.

This chain connects TRBV5-4 to TRBJ2-7; TRBD2 matches 13 bases. The length of the CDR3 is 15 residues. Germline V gives CDR1 SGHNT, CDR2 YYREEE (reference sequence). The junction had 9 bases not matched to a gene; V was cut back by 0 bases and J by 12 bases. The CDR3 bases are TGTGCCAGCAGCTTGGCCGGGACTAGCGGGACGTGCACGTACTTC. Protein: CASSLAGTSGTCTYF.

As regards this clone: This CDR3 is also generated by other DNA sequences in the sample. This chain links TRBV7-9 with TRBJ2-3, with a tentative D call TRBD2 (5 bases). V gave up 0 bases and J gave up 1 base, with 5 bases separating them. Germline CDR1 reads SEHNR; CDR2 reads FQNEAQ (reference sequence). This CDR3 is 14 amino acids long. This CDR3 reads CASSLAGGTDTQYF. The CDR3, as DNA: TGTGCCAGCAGCTTAGCGGGAGGCACAGATACGCAGTATTTT.